The present entry profiles one T cell receptor (beta chain) with its context. Germline V lookup: CDR1 MDHEN, CDR2 SYDVKM. The CDR3 is 15 amino acids. Deletions cut 3 bases from V and 2 bases from J, with 10 bases between. The data stem from a study of technical replicates of blood from a few donors. Profiling relied on immunoSEQ multiplex PCR, and the TCRdb table lists in-frame clones only, not all of them. This repertoire shows about 100,000 clones, approximately 95% found once; its top ten account for around 0.21%. This sequence originates from a human donor in good health. The sequenced sample was T cells isolated from PBMCs. The V and J genes are TRBV28 and TRBJ2-2; D is perhaps TRBD1 (5 bases). Here the CDR3 DNA reads TGTGCCAGCAGTTTCCACTGGACAAACACCGGGGAGCTGTTTTTT. Its translation: CASSFHWTNTGELFF.